The 26 T cell receptor beta chains in this list originate from one sample, sequenced in a study of cytomegalovirus exposure and HLA in healthy donors. Both 60 Vbeta primers and 13 Jbeta primers went into the PCR. Sequencing was performed with immunoSEQ multiplex PCR; in TCRdb, only in-frame clones are kept and a portion is missing. In the table there are approximately 160,000 clones, 60% to 80% of which are singletons. Source material: PBMCs. The receptors stem from a woman aged 40 to 50 in good health and CMV-seropositive.

The J gene is TRBJ1-4, the V gene TRBV21-1; TRBD1 was called by the table and not checked on the DNA. TRBV21-1 is recorded as a pseudogene. There are 16 residues in the CDR3. The CDR3 protein is CASSNSDRVGNEKLFF. The CDR3, as DNA: TGTGCCAGCAGCAATTCGGACAGGGTGGGTAATGAAAAACTGTTTTTT.

The chain recombines TRBV5-4 with TRBJ2-3; 8 bases agree with TRBD2. CDR3 length equals 17 residues. CDR1 and CDR2 (germline): SGHNT, YYREEE (reference sequence). The V segment lost 4 bases and the J segment 0 bases; nucleotides outside the gene matches: 10. CDR3 region: CASSPGGGGRSTDTQYF. CDR3 in DNA: TGTGCCAGCAGCCCTGGGGGCGGGGGGCGTAGCACAGATACGCAGTATTTT.

The chain employs TRBV5-4 and TRBJ1-1, with 9 bases lining up with TRBD1. With V trimmed by 2 bases and J by 7 bases, 3 bases remained unmatched. The germline gives CDR1 SGHNT, CDR2 YYREEE (reference sequence). The CDR3 is 13 amino acids. The CDR3 sequence is CASSLGQGSEAFF. The CDR3 DNA is TGTGCCAGCAGCTTAGGACAGGGGAGTGAAGCTTTCTTT.

The genes are TRBV6-6 and TRBJ1-2; D ambiguous. The CDR3 is made up of 13 amino acids. Trimming cost V 2 bases and J 8 bases, with 12 bases left between them. CDR1 and CDR2 from the germline V gene are MNHNY and SVGAGI (reference sequence). In nucleotides, the CDR3 is TGTGCCAGCAGTTACCGAGCGAACGGCGGCTACACCTTC. It specifies CASSYRANGGYTF.

The V gene is TRBV6-6, the J gene TRBJ2-1, with 8 bases aligning to TRBD2. The CDR3 spans 14 residues. The junction had 10 bases not matched to a gene; V was cut back by 8 bases and J by 7 bases. Germline CDR1 MNHNY, CDR2 SVGAGI (reference sequence). CDR3 protein: CASLPGGARNEQFF. In DNA form, the CDR3 reads TGTGCCAGCCTGCCCGGGGGGGCTAGAAATGAGCAGTTCTTC.

V gene TRBV4-3 combines with J gene TRBJ2-7; D is possibly TRBD1 (6 bases). The CDR3 runs 15 residues. CDR1 and CDR2 from the germline V gene are LGHNA and YSLEER. V gave up 0 bases and J gave up 4 bases, with 13 bases separating them. CDR3 DNA sequence: TGCGCCAGCAGCCAAGAATTACAGGGCCCTTACGAGCAGTACTTC. Translation gives CASSQELQGPYEQYF.

CDR3 residues: CASSPDNQETQYF. For the CDR3, the DNA is TGTGCCAGCAGCCCGGACAACCAAGAGACCCAGTACTTC. This chain links TRBV7-9 with TRBJ2-5, with TRBD1 as a possible D gene (5 bases). Trimming removed 5 bases at V and 0 bases at J, with 7 bases between. Germline assignment: CDR1 SEHNR and CDR2 FQNEAQ (reference sequence). This CDR3 region has 13 residues. Using reference TRBV7-9 and TRBJ2-5 for the parts outside the CDR3, the full variable domain is DTGVSQNPRHKITKRGQNVTFRCDPISEHNRLYWYRQTLGQGPEFLTYFQNEAQLEKSRLLSDRFSAERPKGSFSTLEIQRTEQGDSAMYLCASSPDNQETQYFGPGTRLLVL.

With respect to this clone: The junction departs from the called germline gene at one end, perhaps through a read error. Here the CDR3 reads CASSFSAENQLF. The CDR3 nucleotides are TGTGCCAGTAGTTTCAGCGCCGAGAACCAGCTCTTC. J is TRBJ2-1 and V is TRBV19; D unclear. Germline CDR1 is LNHDA and CDR2 is SQIVND (reference sequence). This CDR3 comprises 12 residues.

This clone was observed a single time. The chain carries TRBV11-2 and TRBJ1-1, with D maybe TRBD1 (6 bases). Germline assignment: CDR1 SGHAT and CDR2 FQNNGV. The CDR3 has 14 residues. Trimming removed 5 bases from V and 1 base from J, with 11 bases in between. CDR3 in amino acids: CASSLPQGNTEAFF. DNA for the CDR3: TGTGCCAGCAGCCTCCCACAGGGGAACACTGAAGCTTTCTTT.

This chain connects TRBV27 to TRBJ1-2; 7 bases agree with TRBD1. The V gene end was trimmed by 6 bases and the J gene end by 5 bases; junction bases not matched to a gene: 9. Germline V gives CDR1 MNHEY, CDR2 SMNVEV (reference sequence). The CDR3 has 14 amino acids. The CDR3 sequence is CASRHRGPTYGYTF. The CDR3 DNA reads TGTGCCAGCAGACACAGGGGTCCGACGTATGGCTACACCTTC.

This CDR3 is CASSQESGRAEETQYF. In DNA, the CDR3 is TGCGCCAGCAGCCAAGAAAGCGGGAGGGCCGAAGAGACCCAGTACTTC. The V gene is TRBV4-3, the J gene TRBJ2-5, with 10 positions matching TRBD2. The V gene's germline CDR1 is LGHNA and CDR2 YSLEER. This CDR3 is built from 16 residues. Trimming cost V 0 bases and J 3 bases; bases outside gene matches: 4.

This CDR3 reads CASSKGRENTGELFF. The CDR3, as DNA: TGTGCCAGCAGTAAGGGGCGGGAGAACACCGGGGAGCTGTTTTTT. The chain combines TRBV2 with TRBJ2-2; TRBD2 might be the D (6 bases). Trimming removed 5 bases at V and 1 base at J, with 11 bases between. The CDR3 has 15 amino acids. Looked up from germline, CDR1 is SNHLY and CDR2 is FYNNEI.

The rearrangement links TRBV6-6 to TRBJ2-3; 9 positions agree with TRBD2. With V trimmed by 7 bases and J by 5 bases, 13 bases remained unmatched. Germline V gene data show CDR1 as MNHNY and CDR2 as SVGAGI (reference sequence). The CDR3 has 16 residues. CDR3 region: CASTHGASGIRDTQYF. The CDR3 bases are TGTGCCAGCACCCACGGGGCTAGCGGGATTCGAGATACGCAGTATTTT.

This chain connects TRBV23-1 to TRBJ2-7; D unclear. TRBV23-1 is an ORF for which the function is uncertain. The V end was cut by 0 bases, the J end by 6 bases, with 15 bases between. The CDR3 spans 15 residues. The CDR3 reads CASSQSSEDPAEQYF. CDR3 nucleotides: TGCGCCAGCAGTCAATCGTCTGAGGATCCCGCCGAGCAGTACTTC.

The chain recombines TRBV6-1 with TRBJ2-7; TRBD1 matches at 10 bases. The J segment lost 2 bases and the V segment lost 10 bases, leaving 2 bases of the junction unmatched. Germline V gene data show CDR1 as MNHNS and CDR2 as SASEGT. There are 12 residues in the CDR3. CDR3 loop: CAIGQGAYEQYF. CDR3 sequence (DNA): TGTGCCATCGGACAGGGGGCCTACGAGCAGTACTTC.

The chain recombines TRBV6-6 with TRBJ2-7; 10 bases agree with TRBD2. The V gene end was trimmed by 6 bases and the J gene end by 9 bases; junction bases not matched to a gene: 8. The germline gives CDR1 MNHNY, CDR2 SVGAGI (reference sequence). The CDR3 sequence is 13 residues long. The CDR3 sequence is CASSPSGRGGQYF. The CDR3 DNA sequence: TGTGCCAGCAGCCCTAGCGGGAGAGGGGGGCAGTACTTC.

This sequence joins TRBV9 and TRBJ1-6, with a possible D match to TRBD1 (6 bases). V lost 2 bases and J lost 4, with 7 bases in between. The CDR3 loop spans 14 amino acids. CDR1 is SGDLS, CDR2 YYNGEE, per germline. CDR3: CASSVGQYNSPLHF. In nucleotides, the CDR3 is TGTGCCAGCAGCGTTGGACAGTATAATTCACCCCTCCACTTT.

This clone was seen just once. The gene calls are TRBV2 and TRBJ1-5, with D tentatively TRBD1 (6 bases). Germline CDR1 reads SNHLY; CDR2 reads FYNNEI. Trimming shortened V by 4 bases and J by 2 bases, and 9 bases separated the two germline ends. CDR3 length: 14 residues. The CDR3, as DNA: TGTGCCAGCAGTGGACAGGTGGGCAATCAGCCCCAGCATTTT. It translates to CASSGQVGNQPQHF.

The chain uses TRBV7-6 and TRBJ2-5, with no clear D. The end of the DNA is better explained by TRBJ2-7, so the J call may be wrong. This CDR3 has 16 amino acids. Germline CDR1 is SGHVS and CDR2 is FNYEAQ. CDR3 sequence: CASSPNPGARYYEQYF. DNA of the CDR3: TGTGCCAGCAGCCCAAATCCCGGCGCCAGATACTACGAGCAGTACTTC.

This clone was counted once. The CDR3 protein is CSVGRLAGSYNEQFF. The CDR3 nucleotides are TGCAGCGTTGGACGGCTAGCGGGCTCCTACAATGAGCAGTTCTTC. This chain joins TRBV29-1 and TRBJ2-1, with TRBD2 identical over 8 bases. CDR3 length: 15 residues. The germline V gene encodes CDR1 SQVTM and CDR2 ANQGSEA. Germline trimming cut 4 bases from V and 0 bases from J; bases unmatched to any gene: 5.

The chain has TRBV28 and TRBJ1-2; 9 bases are a match to TRBD1. The CDR3 runs to 13 residues. The germline V gene encodes CDR1 MDHEN and CDR2 SYDVKM. V was clipped by 6 bases and J by 4 bases; unmatched bases: 3. CDR3 amino acids: CASSPTGGYGYTF. The CDR3 bases are TGTGCCAGCAGCCCGACAGGGGGCTATGGCTACACCTTC.

The gene calls are TRBV15 and TRBJ1-6, with D possibly being TRBD1 (5 bases). This CDR3 has 13 residues. From germline, CDR1 is LNHNV and CDR2 YYDKDF (reference sequence). With 8 bases removed from V and 6 bases from J, the gap between germline ends came to 11 bases. CDR3: CATGVDSNSPLHF. The CDR3 coding sequence is TGTGCCACCGGGGTTGACAGTAATTCACCCCTCCACTTT.

V is TRBV5-1 and J is TRBJ1-4; 7 bases map to TRBD1. Germline CDR1 SGHRS, CDR2 YFSETQ. The CDR3 is 16 amino acids. V was clipped by 3 bases and J by 6 bases; unmatched bases: 11. CDR3 coding DNA: TGCGCCAGCAGCTCCGGGACGACAGGGAGGTATGAAAAACTGTTTTTT. This gives the protein CASSSGTTGRYEKLFF.

The chain links TRBV18 to TRBJ2-2; the match to TRBD1 covers 7 bases. The CDR3 is 16 residues long. Germline CDR1 KGHSH, CDR2 LQKENI. V trimming: 5 bases; J trimming: 0 bases; junction bases outside the gene matches: 6. CDR3 coding DNA: TGTGCCAGCTCATGGGGACAGCTTACGAACACCGGGGAGCTGTTTTTT. This gives the protein CASSWGQLTNTGELFF.

Comments on this clone: This same CDR3 is encoded by further DNA sequences in the sample. The genes are TRBV6-1 and TRBJ2-2; 7 bases match TRBD1. The V gene end was trimmed by 3 bases and the J gene end by 5 bases; junction bases not matched to a gene: 0. From germline, CDR1 is MNHNS and CDR2 SASEGT. The CDR3 contains 13 residues. DNA of the CDR3: TGTGCCAGCAGTGAGACAGGGACCGGGGAGCTGTTTTTT. Residues: CASSETGTGELFF.

The V call is TRBV5-4, the J call TRBJ2-5; 10 bases map to TRBD1. Trimming at V came to 4 bases and at J to 5 bases, leaving 8 bases not matched to a gene. The germline CDR1 and CDR2 sequences are SGHNT and YYREEE (reference sequence). CDR3 length: 15 amino acids. Here the CDR3 reads CASSPRTGGRETQYF. The CDR3 nucleotides are TGTGCCAGCAGCCCAAGGACAGGGGGGAGGGAGACCCAGTACTTC.